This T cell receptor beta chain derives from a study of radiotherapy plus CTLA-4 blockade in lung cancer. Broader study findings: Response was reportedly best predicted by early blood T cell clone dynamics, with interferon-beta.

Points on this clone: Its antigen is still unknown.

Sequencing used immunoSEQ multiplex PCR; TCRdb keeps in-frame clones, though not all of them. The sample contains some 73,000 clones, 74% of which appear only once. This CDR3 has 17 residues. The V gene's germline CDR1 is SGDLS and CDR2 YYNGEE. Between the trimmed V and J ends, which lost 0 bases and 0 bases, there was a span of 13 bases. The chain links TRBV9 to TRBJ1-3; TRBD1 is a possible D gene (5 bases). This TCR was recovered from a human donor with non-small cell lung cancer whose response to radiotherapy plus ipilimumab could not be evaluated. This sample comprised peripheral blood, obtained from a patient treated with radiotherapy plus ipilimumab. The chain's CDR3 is CASSVARFGGSGNTIYF. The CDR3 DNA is TGTGCCAGCAGCGTAGCTCGGTTCGGGGGCTCTGGAAACACCATATATTTT.